Listed below are T cell receptor beta chains from one sample, sequenced in a study of fetal regulatory T cell absence and autoimmunity. Only in-frame clones appear in the TCRdb table, and some are missing; sequencing was by immunoSEQ multiplex PCR. The sample contains around 100,000 clones, approximately 75% of which appear only once. The sequencing sample was made of pancreas tissue. The receptors here all came from a male donor with IPEX syndrome. Each CDR3 is given with its conserved first and last residue. The D gene is left open where the match is weak. The listing skips clone size in some rows; elsewhere it reads once, few, many or a size class.

clone_size	d_call	v_call	j_call	cdr3_aa	cdr3_nt
-	-	TRBV30	TRBJ2-5	CAWSGGQETQYF	TGTGCCTGGAGTGGCGGGCAAGAGACCCAGTACTTC
-	-	TRBV2	TRBJ2-2	CASRLRRAGELFF	TGTGCCAGCAGATTGCGAAGGGCCGGGGAGCTGTTTTTT
few	-	TRBV7-9	TRBJ2-5	CASRSTAETQYF	TGTGCCAGCAGATCGACGGCGGAGACCCAGTACTTC
-	TRBD1	TRBV27	TRBJ2-5	CASTGQGQETQYF	TGTGCCAGCACCGGACAGGGGCAAGAGACCCAGTACTTC
-	TRBD1	TRBV27	TRBJ2-7	CASSLSLSPRQGVFYEQYF	TGTGCCAGCAGTTTATCGTTATCACCCCGACAGGGGGTCTTCTACGAGCAGTACTTC
-	-	TRBV6-5	TRBJ2-3	CASSYRWPKEDTQYF	TGTGCCAGCAGTTACCGGTGGCCCAAAGAAGATACGCAGTATTTT
few	-	TRBV5-5	TRBJ1-5	CASSPRQVNQPQHF	TGTGCCAGCAGCCCGCGGCAGGTCAATCAGCCCCAGCATTTT
-	TRBD2	TRBV13	TRBJ2-3	CASRSPAGGSDTQYF	TGTGCCAGCAGGAGTCCAGCGGGGGGCTCGGATACGCAGTATTTT
-	-	TRBV4-2	TRBJ2-2	CASSHPGAGTGELFF	TGTGCCAGCAGCCACCCGGGAGCTGGGACCGGGGAGCTGTTTTTT
-	-	TRBV7-2	TRBJ2-3	CASSWGAVASTDTQYF	TGTGCCAGCAGCTGGGGGGCGGTTGCTAGCACAGATACGCAGTATTTT
-	TRBD2	TRBV6-5	TRBJ2-7	CASSPGTSGTYEQYF	TGTGCCAGCAGTCCCGGGACTAGCGGGACCTACGAGCAGTACTTC
-	-	TRBV11-3	TRBJ2-5	CASSLLGQQETQYF	TGTGCCAGCAGCTTACTGGGACAACAAGAGACCCAGTACTTC
few	TRBD1	TRBV7-9	TRBJ1-1	CASSLANYEDREAFF	TGTGCCAGCAGCTTAGCGAATTATGAGGACAGGGAAGCTTTCTTT
-	-	TRBV9	TRBJ2-3	CASSPQGGTDTQYF	TGTGCCAGCAGCCCCCAGGGTGGGACAGATACGCAGTATTTT
-	TRBD2	TRBV5-1	TRBJ2-2	CASSLTSGGANTGELFF	TGCGCCAGCAGCTTGACTAGCGGGGGGGCGAACACCGGGGAGCTGTTTTTT
-	-	TRBV19	TRBJ1-5	CASSIDRGQPQHF	TGTGCCAGTAGTATAGACAGGGGCCAGCCCCAGCATTTT
-	-	TRBV4-1	TRBJ1-1	CASSQGRGVYTEAFF	TGCGCCAGCAGCCAAGGGCGTGGGGTCTACACTGAAGCTTTCTTT
-	-	TRBV27	TRBJ1-3	CASSLKASSGNTIYF	TGTGCCAGCAGTTTAAAGGCCAGCTCTGGAAACACCATATATTTT
-	TRBD1	TRBV7-9	TRBJ1-1	CASSMTGGMNTEAFF	TGTGCCAGCAGCATGACAGGGGGGATGAACACTGAAGCTTTCTTT
-	TRBD2	TRBV7-2	TRBJ2-2	CASSPYWGLDGTGELFF	TGTGCCAGCAGCCCATACTGGGGACTAGACGGCACCGGGGAGCTGTTTTTT
-	TRBD1	TRBV9	TRBJ2-2	CASSVEGAQNTGELFF	TGTGCCAGCAGCGTAGAGGGGGCCCAGAACACCGGGGAGCTGTTTTTT
-	TRBD1	TRBV5-4	TRBJ1-3	CASSSQGAGNTIYF	TGTGCCAGCAGCTCACAGGGGGCGGGAAACACCATATATTTT
-	-	TRBV6-1	TRBJ2-7	CASRTPRLIAYEQYF	TGTGCCAGCAGGACCCCGCGGCTAATCGCCTACGAGCAGTACTTC
-	-	TRBV5-1	TRBJ1-4	CASSYSATNEKLFF	TGCGCCAGCAGCTATAGCGCAACTAATGAAAAACTGTTTTTT